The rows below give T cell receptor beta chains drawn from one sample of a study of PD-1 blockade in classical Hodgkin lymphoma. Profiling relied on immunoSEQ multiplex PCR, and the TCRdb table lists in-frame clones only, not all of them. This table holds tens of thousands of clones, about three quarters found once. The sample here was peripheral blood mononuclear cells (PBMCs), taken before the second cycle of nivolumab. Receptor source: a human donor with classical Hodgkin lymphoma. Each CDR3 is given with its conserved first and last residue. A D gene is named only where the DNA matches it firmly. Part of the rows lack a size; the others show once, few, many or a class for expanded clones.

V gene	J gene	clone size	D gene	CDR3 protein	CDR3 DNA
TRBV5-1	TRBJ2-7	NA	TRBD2	CASSPSRGFSYEQYF	TGCGCCAGCAGTCCGTCGCGGGGGTTTTCGTACGAGCAGTACTTC
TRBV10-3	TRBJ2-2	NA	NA	CAISATGNTGELFF	TGTGCCATCAGTGCGACAGGGAACACCGGGGAGCTGTTTTTT
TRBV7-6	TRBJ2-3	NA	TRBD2	CASSSPSGLAGTDTQYF	TGTGCCAGCAGCTCCCCTTCGGGACTAGCGGGAACAGATACGCAGTATTTT
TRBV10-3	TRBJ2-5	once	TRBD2	CAISSTSGQETQYF	TGTGCCATCAGCTCAACTAGCGGGCAAGAGACCCAGTACTTC
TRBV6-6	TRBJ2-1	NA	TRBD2	CASRTSGRDEQFF	TGTGCCAGCAGGACTAGCGGGAGAGATGAGCAGTTCTTC
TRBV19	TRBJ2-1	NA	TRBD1	CASSMGQGAKLFF	TGTGCCAGTAGTATGGGACAGGGGGCTAAGCTGTTCTTC
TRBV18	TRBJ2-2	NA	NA	CASSPTGELFF	TGTGCCAGCTCACCCACCGGGGAGCTGTTTTTT
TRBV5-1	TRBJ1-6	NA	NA	CASSKVTGANNSPLHF	TGCGCCAGCAGCAAGGTCACAGGAGCGAATAATTCACCCCTCCACTTT
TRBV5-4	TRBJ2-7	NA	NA	CASSFGAEQYF	TGTGCCAGCAGCTTTGGTGCTGAGCAGTACTTC
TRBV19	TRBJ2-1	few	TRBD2	CASSIRTSSLVSEQFF	TGTGCCAGTAGTATTAGGACTAGCAGTTTGGTAAGTGAGCAGTTCTTC
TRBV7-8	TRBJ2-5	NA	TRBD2	CASSLGLAGESRAETQYF	TGTGCCAGCAGCTTAGGACTAGCGGGAGAAAGCCGGGCAGAGACCCAGTACTTC
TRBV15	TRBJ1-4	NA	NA	CATSRAMGEKLFF	TGTGCCACCAGCAGAGCTATGGGCGAAAAACTGTTTTTT
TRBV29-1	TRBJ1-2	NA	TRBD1	CSVSTGGAGYTF	TGCAGCGTGTCGACAGGGGGCGCTGGCTACACCTTC
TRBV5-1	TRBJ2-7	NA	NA	CASSPVSSYEQYF	TGCGCCAGCAGCCCCGTGAGCTCCTACGAGCAGTACTTC